Here is one TCR beta chain with its context. Within the sample, other DNA sequences also encode this same CDR3. This sample was included in a study of blood T cell repertoires in COVID-19. In the study overall: The samples span acute and convalescent COVID-19 from the United States, Italy and Spain. PBMCs, B-cell-depleted T cells, or T cells were the source of the cDNA or gDNA that made up the material.

Germline assignment: CDR1 MDHEN and CDR2 SYDVKM. V lost 5 bases and J 1 base, leaving 5 bases between the germline ends. The CDR3 sequence is 12 residues long. In the source study's methods: Amplifying reference gene primers gave estimates of nucleated cell counts. Clones were read by immunoSEQ multiplex PCR, and TCRdb kept only the in-frame ones, dropping some. V and J calls plus clone size are reproduced from that table; the DNA served to infer D and trimming. Of around 190,000 clones in the sample, about 80% were seen once. Sequencing was carried out using peripheral blood. This chain connects TRBV28 to TRBJ1-1; no clear D. The TCR originated in a man between 70 and 80 years old with active or convalescent COVID-19. The CDR3 spells CASSARNTEAFF. In DNA, the CDR3 is TGTGCCAGCAGTGCTAGGAACACTGAAGCTTTCTTT.